The rows below give T cell receptor beta chains drawn from one sample of a study of cytomegalovirus exposure and HLA in healthy donors. Here immunoSEQ multiplex PCR was the method, and the copy in TCRdb shows in-frame clones only, minus some. The sample holds about 120,000 clones, about 96% seen once. The material sequenced was PBMCs. The receptors shown here come from a man between 18 and 29 years old in good health and CMV-seronegative. CDR3s include the opening cysteine and the closing phenylalanine or tryptophan. The D gene is left open where the match is weak. The size of a clone is reported for some rows only, either as once, few or many, or as a class for expanded clones.

d_call: TRBD2
clone_size: .
j_call: TRBJ2-7
v_call: TRBV11-2
cdr3_length: 15
cdr3_aa: CASSPAREGTYEQYF
cdr3_nt: TGTGCCAGCAGCCCCGCACGGGAGGGCACCTACGAGCAGTACTTC

d_call: TRBD2
clone_size: .
j_call: TRBJ2-7
v_call: TRBV18
cdr3_length: 13
cdr3_aa: CASSTSGSYEQYF
cdr3_nt: TGTGCCAGCTCCACTAGCGGGAGCTACGAGCAGTACTTC

d_call: .
clone_size: .
j_call: TRBJ1-5
v_call: TRBV7-9
cdr3_length: 14
cdr3_aa: CASSGLNGNQPQHF
cdr3_nt: TGTGCCAGCAGCGGCCTCAATGGCAATCAGCCCCAGCATTTT

d_call: .
clone_size: .
j_call: TRBJ2-3
v_call: TRBV13
cdr3_length: 13
cdr3_aa: CASSLGRADTQYF
cdr3_nt: TGTGCCAGCAGCTTAGGGAGGGCAGATACGCAGTATTTT

d_call: .
clone_size: .
j_call: TRBJ2-7
v_call: TRBV7-9
cdr3_length: 14
cdr3_aa: CASTPWTEAYEQYF
cdr3_nt: TGTGCCAGCACCCCGTGGACGGAGGCCTACGAGCAGTACTTC

d_call: .
clone_size: once
j_call: TRBJ2-5
v_call: TRBV7-3
cdr3_length: 14
cdr3_aa: CASSLSGSDETQYF
cdr3_nt: TGTGCCAGCAGCTTATCCGGGAGTGATGAGACCCAGTACTTC

d_call: TRBD2
clone_size: .
j_call: TRBJ2-7
v_call: TRBV5-1
cdr3_length: 14
cdr3_aa: CASTNSGRGDEQYF
cdr3_nt: TGCGCCAGCACCAATAGCGGGAGGGGGGACGAGCAGTACTTC

d_call: .
clone_size: .
j_call: TRBJ1-4
v_call: TRBV21-1
cdr3_length: 15
cdr3_aa: CASSKEDLSEEKLFF
cdr3_nt: TGTGCCAGCAGCAAAGAAGACTTATCGGAGGAAAAACTGTTTTTT

d_call: .
clone_size: .
j_call: TRBJ1-1
v_call: TRBV29-1
cdr3_length: 17
cdr3_aa: CSVAISAGNGPNTEAFF
cdr3_nt: TGCAGCGTGGCAATCTCGGCAGGGAACGGCCCGAACACTGAAGCTTTCTTT

d_call: .
clone_size: .
j_call: TRBJ2-2
v_call: TRBV27
cdr3_length: 14
cdr3_aa: CASKHLPSAGELFF
cdr3_nt: TGTGCCAGTAAGCACCTCCCTAGCGCCGGGGAGCTGTTTTTT